This T cell receptor (beta chain) appears in the sequencing data of a study of CD8+ T cells in alopecia areata. Using a FACSAria, the CD4+ and CD8+ T cells were sorted from the PBMCs. Of note for this clone: Its antigen is not identified.

The CDR3 is made up of 14 amino acids. Unmatched junction bases numbered 3, after V lost 3 bases and J lost 5 bases. CDR1 and CDR2 (germline): KGHSH, LQKENI. The authors extracted RNA and reverse transcribed it into cDNA as the sequencing template. TCRdb keeps only in-frame clones here, not all; method: immunoSEQ multiplex PCR. The sample includes some 110,000 clones, 55% to 70% of them seen just once. Notes on the study in general: Sequences from scalp samples also cover resident alphabeta T cells of normal skin. Higher clonality was seen in lesional scalp than in normal scalp, especially in alopecia totalis/universalis. Mice showed clearer TCR sharing than patients did, a gap that was possibly HLA-related.

Sequencing used CD4+ T cells sorted from blood. The genes are TRBV18 and TRBJ2-7, with 11 bases lining up with TRBD1. This clonotype originated in a human donor in good health. CDR3 DNA: TGTGCCAGCTCACCGGGGACAGGGGGTAACGAGCAGTACTTC. Translation gives CASSPGTGGNEQYF.